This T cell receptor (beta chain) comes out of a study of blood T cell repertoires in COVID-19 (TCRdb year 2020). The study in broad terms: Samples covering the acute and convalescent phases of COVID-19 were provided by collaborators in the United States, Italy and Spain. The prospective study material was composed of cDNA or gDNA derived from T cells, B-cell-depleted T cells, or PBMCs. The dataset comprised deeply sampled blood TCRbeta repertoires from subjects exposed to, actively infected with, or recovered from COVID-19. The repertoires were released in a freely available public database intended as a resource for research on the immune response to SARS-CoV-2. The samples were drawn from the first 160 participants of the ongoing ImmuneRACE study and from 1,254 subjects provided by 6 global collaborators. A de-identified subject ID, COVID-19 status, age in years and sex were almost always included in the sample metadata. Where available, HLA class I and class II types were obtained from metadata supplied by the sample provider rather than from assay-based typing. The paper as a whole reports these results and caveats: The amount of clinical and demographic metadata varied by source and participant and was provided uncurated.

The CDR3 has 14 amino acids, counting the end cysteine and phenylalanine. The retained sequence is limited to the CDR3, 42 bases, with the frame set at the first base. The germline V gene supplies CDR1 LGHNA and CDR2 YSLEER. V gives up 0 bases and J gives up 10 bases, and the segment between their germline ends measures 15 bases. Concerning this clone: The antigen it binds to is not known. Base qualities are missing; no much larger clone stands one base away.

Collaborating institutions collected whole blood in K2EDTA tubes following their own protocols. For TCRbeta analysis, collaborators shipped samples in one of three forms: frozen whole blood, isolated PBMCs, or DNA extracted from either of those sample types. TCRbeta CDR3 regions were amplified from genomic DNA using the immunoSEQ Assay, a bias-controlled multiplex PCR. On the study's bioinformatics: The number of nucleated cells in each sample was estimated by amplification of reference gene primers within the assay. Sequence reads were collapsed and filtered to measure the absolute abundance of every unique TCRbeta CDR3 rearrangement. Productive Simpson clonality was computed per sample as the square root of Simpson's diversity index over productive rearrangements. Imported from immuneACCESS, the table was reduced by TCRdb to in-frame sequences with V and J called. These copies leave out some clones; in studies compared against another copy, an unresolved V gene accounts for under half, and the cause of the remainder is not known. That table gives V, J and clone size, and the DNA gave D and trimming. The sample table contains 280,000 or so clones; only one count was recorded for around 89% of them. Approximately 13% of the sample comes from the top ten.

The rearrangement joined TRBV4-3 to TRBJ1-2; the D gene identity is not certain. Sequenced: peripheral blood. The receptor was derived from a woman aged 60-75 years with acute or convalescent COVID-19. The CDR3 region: CASSQESTQTVYTF. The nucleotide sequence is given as TGCGCCAGCAGCCAAGAAAGCACACAGACCGTCTACACCTTC.